Described below is a single T cell receptor (beta chain) sequence and its context. Germline loops: CDR1 SGHDN, CDR2 FVKESK. The CDR3 has 13 amino acids. V was pared by 5 bases and J by 15 bases, with 13 bases of the junction left unmatched. The sample originates from a study of blood T cell repertoires in COVID-19. Looking at the study overall: PBMCs, B-cell-depleted T cells, or T cells provided the cDNA or gDNA that made up the material.

In the authors' workflow: Quantification of nucleated cells was approximated via reference gene primer amplification. The method was immunoSEQ multiplex PCR; TCRdb's version includes in-frame clones alone and lacks a portion of them. The D gene and trimming were derived from the DNA, and the V and J assignments and clone size from that table. Of around 260,000 clones listed, about 87% are singletons. The TCR was taken from a woman aged 40 to 50 who had recovered from COVID-19. The chain has TRBV14 and TRBJ2-1; 7 bases match TRBD1. The sequenced sample consisted of peripheral blood. CDR3 amino acids: CASSWRKQGWPFF. The CDR3 nucleotides read TGTGCCAGCAGCTGGCGTAAACAGGGGTGGCCGTTCTTC. The variable domain in full, completed from reference TRBV14 and TRBJ2-1, reads EAGVTQFPSHSVIEKGQTVTLRCDPISGHDNLYWYRRVMGKEIKFLLHFVKESKQDESGMPNNRFLAERTGGTYSTLKVQPAELEDSGVYFCASSWRKQGWPFFGPGTRLTVL.